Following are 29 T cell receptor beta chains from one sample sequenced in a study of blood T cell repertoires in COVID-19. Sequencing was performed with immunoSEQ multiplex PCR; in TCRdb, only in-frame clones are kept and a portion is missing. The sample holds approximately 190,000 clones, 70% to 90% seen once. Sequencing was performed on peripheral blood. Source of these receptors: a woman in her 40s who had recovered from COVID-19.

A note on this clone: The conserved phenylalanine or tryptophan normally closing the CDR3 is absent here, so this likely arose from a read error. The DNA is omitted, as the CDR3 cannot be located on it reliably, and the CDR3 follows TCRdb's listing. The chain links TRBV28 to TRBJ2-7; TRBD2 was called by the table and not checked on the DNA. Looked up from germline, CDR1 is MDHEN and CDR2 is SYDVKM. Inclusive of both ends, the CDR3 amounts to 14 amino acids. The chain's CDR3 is CASSLRGLTSGNLL.

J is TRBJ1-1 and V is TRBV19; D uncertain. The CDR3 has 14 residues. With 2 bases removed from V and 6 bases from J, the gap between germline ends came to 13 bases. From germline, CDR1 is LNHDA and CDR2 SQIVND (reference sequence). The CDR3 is CASSIHMKSAEAFF. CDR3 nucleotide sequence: TGTGCCAGTAGTATACATATGAAGTCGGCTGAAGCTTTCTTT.

The CDR3 DNA follows: TGTGCCAGCTCACCAAACTCCCCCAAGATGAACACTGAAGCTTTCTTT. It specifies CASSPNSPKMNTEAFF. The chain couples TRBV18 to TRBJ1-1; D is uncertain. CDR1 KGHSH and CDR2 LQKENI come from the germline V gene. V dropped 2 bases and J dropped 0 bases, with 13 bases sitting between them. CDR3 length: 16 amino acids.

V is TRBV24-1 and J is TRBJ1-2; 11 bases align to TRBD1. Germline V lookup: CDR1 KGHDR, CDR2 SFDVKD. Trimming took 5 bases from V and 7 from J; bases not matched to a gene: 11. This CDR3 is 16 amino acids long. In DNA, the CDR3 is TGTGCCACCAGTGCAACCGGGACAGGGGGAATGGGTGGCTACACCTTC. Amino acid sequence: CATSATGTGGMGGYTF.

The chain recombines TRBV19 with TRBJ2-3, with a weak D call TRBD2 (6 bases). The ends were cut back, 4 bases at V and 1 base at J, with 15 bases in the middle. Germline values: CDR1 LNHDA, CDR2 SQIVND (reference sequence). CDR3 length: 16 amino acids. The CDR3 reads CASSRYRDSRTDTQYF. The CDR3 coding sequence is TGTGCCAGTAGTAGGTACCGGGACTCTCGCACAGATACGCAGTATTTT.

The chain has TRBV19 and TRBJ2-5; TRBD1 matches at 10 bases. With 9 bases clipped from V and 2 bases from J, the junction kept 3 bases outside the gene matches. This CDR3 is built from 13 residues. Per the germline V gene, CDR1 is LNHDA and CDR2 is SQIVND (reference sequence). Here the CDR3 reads CASRQGAQETQYF. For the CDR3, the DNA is TGTGCCAGCAGACAGGGGGCTCAAGAGACCCAGTACTTC.

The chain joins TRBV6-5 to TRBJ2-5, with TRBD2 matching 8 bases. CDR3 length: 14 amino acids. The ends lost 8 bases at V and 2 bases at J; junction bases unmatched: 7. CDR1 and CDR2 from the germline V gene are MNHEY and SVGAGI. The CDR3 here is CASRTSGLQETQYF. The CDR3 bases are TGTGCCAGCCGAACTAGCGGACTTCAAGAGACCCAGTACTTC.

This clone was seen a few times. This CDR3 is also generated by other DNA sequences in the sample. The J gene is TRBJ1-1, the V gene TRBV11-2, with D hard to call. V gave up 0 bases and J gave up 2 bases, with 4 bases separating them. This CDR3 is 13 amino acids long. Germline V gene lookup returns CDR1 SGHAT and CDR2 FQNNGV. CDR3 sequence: CASSLDLNTEAFF. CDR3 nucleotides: TGTGCCAGCAGCTTAGATCTTAACACTGAAGCTTTCTTT.

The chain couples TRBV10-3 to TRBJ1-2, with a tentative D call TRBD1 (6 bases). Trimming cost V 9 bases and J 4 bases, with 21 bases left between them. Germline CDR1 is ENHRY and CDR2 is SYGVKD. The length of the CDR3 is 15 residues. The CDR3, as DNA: TGTGCCATTTTCGACCCAGACAGGATCATCTATGGCTACACCTTC. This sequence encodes CAIFDPDRIIYGYTF.

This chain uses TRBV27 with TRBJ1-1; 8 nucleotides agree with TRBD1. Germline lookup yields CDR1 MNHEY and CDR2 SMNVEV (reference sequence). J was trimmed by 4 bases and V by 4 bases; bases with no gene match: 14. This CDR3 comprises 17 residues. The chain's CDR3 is CASSSRDKTGESTEAFF. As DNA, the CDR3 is TGTGCCAGCAGTTCGCGGGACAAGACAGGGGAATCCACTGAAGCTTTCTTT.

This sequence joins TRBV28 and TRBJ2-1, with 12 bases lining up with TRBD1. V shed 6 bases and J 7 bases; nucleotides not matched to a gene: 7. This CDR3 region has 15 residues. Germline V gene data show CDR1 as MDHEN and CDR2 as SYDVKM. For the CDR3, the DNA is TGTGCCAGCAGCTCGGGACAGGGGGCGGGGAATGAGCAGTTCTTC. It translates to CASSSGQGAGNEQFF.

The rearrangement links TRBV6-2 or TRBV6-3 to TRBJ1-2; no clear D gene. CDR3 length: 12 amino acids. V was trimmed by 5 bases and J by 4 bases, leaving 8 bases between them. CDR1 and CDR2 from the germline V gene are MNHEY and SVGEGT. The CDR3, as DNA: TGTGCCAGCAGTCAGTATACCTATGGCTACACCTTC. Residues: CASSQYTYGYTF.

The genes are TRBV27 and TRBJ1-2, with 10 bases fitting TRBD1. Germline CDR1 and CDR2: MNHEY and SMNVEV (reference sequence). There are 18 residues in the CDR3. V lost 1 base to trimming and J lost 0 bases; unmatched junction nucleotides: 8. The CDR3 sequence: CASSLFPGTGVANYGYTF. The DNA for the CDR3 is TGTGCCAGCAGTTTATTCCCCGGGACAGGGGTAGCTAACTATGGCTACACCTTC.

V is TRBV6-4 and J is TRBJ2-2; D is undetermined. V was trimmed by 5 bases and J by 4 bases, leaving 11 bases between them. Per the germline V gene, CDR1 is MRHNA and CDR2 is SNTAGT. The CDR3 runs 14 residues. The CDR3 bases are TGTGCCAGCAGTTCTTACTACCTCACCGGGGAGCTGTTTTTT. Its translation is CASSSYYLTGELFF.

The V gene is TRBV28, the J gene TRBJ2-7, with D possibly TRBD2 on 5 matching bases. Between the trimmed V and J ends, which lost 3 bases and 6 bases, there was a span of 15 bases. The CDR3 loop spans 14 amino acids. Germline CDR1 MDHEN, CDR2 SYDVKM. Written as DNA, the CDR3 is TGTGCCAGCAGTTTTATCTCGAGGGCGGGCGAGCAGTACTTC. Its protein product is CASSFISRAGEQYF. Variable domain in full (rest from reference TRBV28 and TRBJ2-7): DVKVTQSSRYLVKRTGEKVFLECVQDMDHENMFWYRQDPGLGLRLIYFSYDVKMKEKGDIPEGYSVSREKKERFSLILESASTNQTSMYLCASSFISRAGEQYFGPGTRLTVT.

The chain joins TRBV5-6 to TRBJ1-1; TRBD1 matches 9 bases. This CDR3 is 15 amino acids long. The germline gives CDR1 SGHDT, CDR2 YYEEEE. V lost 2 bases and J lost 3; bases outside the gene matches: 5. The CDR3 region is CASSLTGTGYTEAFF. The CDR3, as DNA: TGTGCCAGCAGCTTAACCGGGACAGGGTACACTGAAGCTTTCTTT.

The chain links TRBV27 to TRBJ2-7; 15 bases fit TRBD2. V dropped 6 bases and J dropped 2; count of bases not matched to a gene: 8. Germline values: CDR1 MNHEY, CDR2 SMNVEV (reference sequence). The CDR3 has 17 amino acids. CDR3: CASSRGLAGGSAYEQYF. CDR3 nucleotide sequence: TGTGCCAGCAGCCGGGGACTAGCGGGAGGTTCCGCCTACGAGCAGTACTTC.

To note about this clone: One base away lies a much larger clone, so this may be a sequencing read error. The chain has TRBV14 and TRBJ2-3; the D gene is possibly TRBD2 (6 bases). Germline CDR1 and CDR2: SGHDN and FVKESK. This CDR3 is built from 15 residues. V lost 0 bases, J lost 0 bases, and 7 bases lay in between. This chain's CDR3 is CASSQESGSTDTQYF. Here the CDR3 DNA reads TGTGCCAGCAGCCAAGAGAGCGGGAGCACAGATACGCAGTATTTT.

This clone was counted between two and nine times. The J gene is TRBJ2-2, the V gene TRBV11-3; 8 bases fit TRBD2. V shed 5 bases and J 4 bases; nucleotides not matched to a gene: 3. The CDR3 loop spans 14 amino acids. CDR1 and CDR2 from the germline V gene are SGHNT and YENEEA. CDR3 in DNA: TGTGCCAGCAGCATTAGCGGGGTCACCGGGGAGCTGTTTTTT. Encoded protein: CASSISGVTGELFF.

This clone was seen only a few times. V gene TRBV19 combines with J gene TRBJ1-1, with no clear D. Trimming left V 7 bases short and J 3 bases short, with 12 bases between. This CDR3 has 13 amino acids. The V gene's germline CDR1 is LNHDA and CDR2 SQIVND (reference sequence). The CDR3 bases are TGTGCCAGTATTTCCAGCGCCCACACTGAAGCTTTCTTT. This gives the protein CASISSAHTEAFF.

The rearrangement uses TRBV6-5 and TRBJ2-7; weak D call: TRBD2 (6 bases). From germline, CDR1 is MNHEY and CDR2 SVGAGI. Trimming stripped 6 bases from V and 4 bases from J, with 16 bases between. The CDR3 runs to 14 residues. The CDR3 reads CASRPGPGVYEQYF. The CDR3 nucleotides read TGTGCCAGCAGACCCGGGCCGGGGGTTTACGAGCAGTACTTC.

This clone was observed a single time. In DNA form, the CDR3 reads TGTGCCAGCAGTTTATCTCTAGCGCGCGCCGAGCAGTACTTC. Residues: CASSLSLARAEQYF. This rearrangement joins TRBV27 to TRBJ2-7; the D gene is possibly TRBD2 (6 bases). In germline, CDR1 is MNHEY, CDR2 SMNVEV (reference sequence). The CDR3 has 14 residues. Trimming pared 0 bases from V and 6 bases from J, leaving 12 bases between.

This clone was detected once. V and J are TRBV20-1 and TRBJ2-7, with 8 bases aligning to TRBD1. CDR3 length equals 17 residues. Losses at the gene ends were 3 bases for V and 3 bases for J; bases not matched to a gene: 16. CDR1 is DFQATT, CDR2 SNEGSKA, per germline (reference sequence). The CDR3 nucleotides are TGCAGTGCTAGTTCCCCTTCAGGCAGGGGGCGCGACTACGAGCAGTACTTC. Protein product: CSASSPSGRGRDYEQYF.

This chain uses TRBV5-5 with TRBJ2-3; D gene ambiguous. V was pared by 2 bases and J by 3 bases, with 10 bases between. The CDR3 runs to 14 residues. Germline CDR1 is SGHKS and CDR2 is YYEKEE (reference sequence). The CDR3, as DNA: TGTGCCAGCAGCTTAGCGCGGCTGACAGATACGCAGTATTTT. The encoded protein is CASSLARLTDTQYF.

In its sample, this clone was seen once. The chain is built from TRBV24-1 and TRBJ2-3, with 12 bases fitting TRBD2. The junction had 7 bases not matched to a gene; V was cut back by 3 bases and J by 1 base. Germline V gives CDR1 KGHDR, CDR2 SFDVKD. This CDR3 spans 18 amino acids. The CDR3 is CATSDHRLAGVGTDTQYF. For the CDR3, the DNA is TGTGCCACCAGTGATCACCGACTAGCGGGAGTAGGCACAGATACGCAGTATTTT.

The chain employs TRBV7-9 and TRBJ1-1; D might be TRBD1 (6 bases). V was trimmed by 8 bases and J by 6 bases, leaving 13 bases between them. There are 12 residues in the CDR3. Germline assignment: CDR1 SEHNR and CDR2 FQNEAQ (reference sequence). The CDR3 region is CASGGGPPEAFF. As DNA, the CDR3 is TGTGCCAGCGGGGGGGGGCCCCCTGAAGCTTTCTTT.

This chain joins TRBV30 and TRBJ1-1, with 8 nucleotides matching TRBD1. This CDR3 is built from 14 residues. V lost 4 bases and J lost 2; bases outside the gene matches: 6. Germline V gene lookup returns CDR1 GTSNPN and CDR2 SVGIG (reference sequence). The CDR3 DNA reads TGTGCCTGGAAACCGGACAGGGCCAACACTGAAGCTTTCTTT. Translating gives CAWKPDRANTEAFF.

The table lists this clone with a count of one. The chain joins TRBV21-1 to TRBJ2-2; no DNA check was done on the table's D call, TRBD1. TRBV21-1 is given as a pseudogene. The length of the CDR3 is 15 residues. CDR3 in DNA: TGTGCCAGCAGCAAACACAGCCAGAACACCGGGGAGCTGTTTTTT. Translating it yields CASSKHSQNTGELFF.

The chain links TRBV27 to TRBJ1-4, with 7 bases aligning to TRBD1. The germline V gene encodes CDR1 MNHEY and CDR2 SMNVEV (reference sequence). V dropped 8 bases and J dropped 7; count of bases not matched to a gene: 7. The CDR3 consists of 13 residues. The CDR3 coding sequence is TGTGCCAGCGAGGGGGCAGGAGGTGAAAAACTGTTTTTT. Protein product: CASEGAGGEKLFF.